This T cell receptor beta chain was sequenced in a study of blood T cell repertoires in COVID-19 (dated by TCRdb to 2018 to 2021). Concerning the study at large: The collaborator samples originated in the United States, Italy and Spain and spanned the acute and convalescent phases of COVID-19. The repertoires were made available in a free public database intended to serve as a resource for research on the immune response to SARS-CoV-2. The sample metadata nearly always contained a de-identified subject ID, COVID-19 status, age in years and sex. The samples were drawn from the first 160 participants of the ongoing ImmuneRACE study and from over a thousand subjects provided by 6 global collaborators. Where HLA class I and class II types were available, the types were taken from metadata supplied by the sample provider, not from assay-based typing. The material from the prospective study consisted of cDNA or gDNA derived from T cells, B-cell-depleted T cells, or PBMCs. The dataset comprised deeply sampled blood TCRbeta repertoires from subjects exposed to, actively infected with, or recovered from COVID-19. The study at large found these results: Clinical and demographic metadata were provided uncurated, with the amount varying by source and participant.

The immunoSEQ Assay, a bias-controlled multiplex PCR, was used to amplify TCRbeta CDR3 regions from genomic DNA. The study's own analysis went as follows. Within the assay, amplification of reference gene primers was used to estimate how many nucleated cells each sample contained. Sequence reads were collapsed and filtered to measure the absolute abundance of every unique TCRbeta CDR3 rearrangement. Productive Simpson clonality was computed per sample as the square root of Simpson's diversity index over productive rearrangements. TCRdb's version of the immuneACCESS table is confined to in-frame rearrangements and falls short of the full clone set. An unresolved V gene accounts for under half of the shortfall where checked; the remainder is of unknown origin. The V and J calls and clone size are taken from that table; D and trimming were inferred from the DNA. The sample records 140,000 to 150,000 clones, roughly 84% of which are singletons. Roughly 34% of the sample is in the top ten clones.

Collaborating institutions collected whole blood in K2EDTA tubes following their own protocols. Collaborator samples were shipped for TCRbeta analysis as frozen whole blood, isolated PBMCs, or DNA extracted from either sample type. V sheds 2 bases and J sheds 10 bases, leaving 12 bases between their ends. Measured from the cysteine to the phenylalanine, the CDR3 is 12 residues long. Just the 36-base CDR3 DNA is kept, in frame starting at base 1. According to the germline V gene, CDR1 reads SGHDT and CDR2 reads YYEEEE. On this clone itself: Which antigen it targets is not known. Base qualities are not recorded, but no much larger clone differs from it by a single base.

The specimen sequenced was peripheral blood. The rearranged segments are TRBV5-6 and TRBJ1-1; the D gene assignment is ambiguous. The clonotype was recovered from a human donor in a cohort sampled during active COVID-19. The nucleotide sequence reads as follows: TGTGCCAGCAGCTTAACGGAGGGAGCAGCTTTCTTT. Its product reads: CASSLTEGAAFF.